Below, 21 T cell receptor beta chains from the same sample are listed, as sequenced in a study of T-cell reconstitution after alpha-beta-depleted transplantation in children. Unique molecular identifiers tagged the TCRbeta library. MiXCR, applied by TCRdb to the PCR reads, yields one record per CDR3 protein. The sample contains 200,000 or so distinct CDR3 sequences, around 8.4% of which appear only once. This specimen consisted of PBMCs, mostly from graft donor cells, obtained 360 days after TCRalphabeta/CD19-depleted stem cell transplant. Receptors were obtained from a male patient between 2 and 10 years old who had a stem cell transplant for acute myeloid leukemia, so the T cells may come from the graft donor.

This clonotype was seen ten or more times. V is TRBV20-1 and J is TRBJ2-7; D is uncertain. This CDR3 is built from 12 residues. Trimming stripped 0 bases from V and 2 bases from J, with 5 bases between. Germline V gene lookup returns CDR1 DFQATT and CDR2 SNEGSKA (reference sequence). The CDR3 spells CSAREDAYEQYF. The DNA for the CDR3 is TGCAGTGCTAGAGAGGACGCCTACGAGCAGTACTTC.

This clonotype was seen at least ten times. This chain joins TRBV29-1 and TRBJ1-2; no clear D. CDR1 is SQVTM and CDR2 is ANQGSEA in the germline V gene. This CDR3 region has 14 residues. Trimming stripped 0 bases from V and 4 bases from J, with 12 bases between. CDR3 DNA sequence: TGCAGCGTTGAAGATCGAGGGATTCCCTATGGCTACACCTTC. As protein: CSVEDRGIPYGYTF.

In this sample, this clonotype turned up a few times. The chain uses TRBV15 and TRBJ2-1, with D hard to call. CDR1 LNHNV and CDR2 YYDKDF come from the germline V gene (reference sequence). The CDR3 extends over 14 amino acids. Between the trimmed V and J ends, which lost 0 bases and 9 bases, there was a span of 12 bases. Written as DNA, the CDR3 is TGTGCCACCAGCAGAGATGTTCAGGTTGGTGAGCAGTTCTTC. Translated, it gives CATSRDVQVGEQFF.

This clonotype was found a few times. The CDR3 is CASSQDRVAGGIRTDTQYF. CDR3 sequence (DNA): TGCGCCAGCAGCCAAGATCGGGTAGCGGGAGGGATCCGCACAGATACGCAGTATTTT. The rearrangement joins TRBV4-1 to TRBJ2-3; 11 bases fit TRBD2. V was clipped by 0 bases and J by 1 base; unmatched bases: 9. Looked up from germline, CDR1 is MGHRA and CDR2 is YSYEKL. The CDR3 extends over 19 amino acids.

This chain uses TRBV27 with TRBJ2-6; TRBD1 matches at 8 bases. J gave up 0 bases and V 1 base, and 14 bases lay outside the gene matches. In germline, CDR1 is MNHEY, CDR2 SMNVEV (reference sequence). There are 21 residues in the CDR3. The CDR3, as DNA: TGTGCCAGCAGTTTATTTGGGGATCGGGGACAGGCGATCTCTGGGGCCAACGTCCTGACTTTC. Its translation: CASSLFGDRGQAISGANVLTF.

There are many counts of this clonotype. The chain employs TRBV5-1 and TRBJ2-3; D is ambiguous. The CDR3 has 16 residues. Germline V gene lookup returns CDR1 SGHRS and CDR2 YFSETQ. V was trimmed by 4 bases and J by 2 bases, leaving 17 bases between them. CDR3 nucleotides: TGCGCCAGCAGCCAGAAAACCGGGCCATTCACAGATACGCAGTATTTT. This encodes CASSQKTGPFTDTQYF.

CDR3 DNA: TGCAGTGCTAGAGACCAATACGAGCAGTACTTC. Amino acids: CSARDQYEQYF. V gene TRBV20-1 combines with J gene TRBJ2-7; D not certain. CDR1 is DFQATT, CDR2 SNEGSKA, per germline (reference sequence). Between the trimmed V and J ends, which lost 0 bases and 4 bases, there was a span of 4 bases. The CDR3 contains 11 residues.

This clonotype was seen repeatedly, ten times or more. The chain has TRBV12-3 or TRBV12-4 and TRBJ2-7; D is perhaps TRBD1 or TRBD2 (5 bases each). Deletions cut 8 bases from V and 3 bases from J, with 11 bases between. This CDR3 is 12 amino acids long. The CDR3 region is CASGDHNYEQYF. The CDR3 DNA reads TGTGCCAGCGGGGACCACAACTACGAGCAGTACTTC.

This sequence joins TRBV5-1 and TRBJ2-7; D not certain. The CDR3 length is 14 residues. From germline, CDR1 is SGHRS and CDR2 YFSETQ. V gave up 0 bases and J gave up 3 bases, with 10 bases separating them. In nucleotides, the CDR3 is TGCGCCAGCAGCTTGGACAGAGCCCGCTACGAGCAGTACGTC. As protein: CASSLDRARYEQYV.

The genes are TRBV6-5 and TRBJ2-7, with D tentatively TRBD2 (6 bases). The V end lost 2 bases, the J end lost 4 bases, and 15 bases lay between the germline ends. The germline CDR1 and CDR2 sequences are MNHEY and SVGAGI. The CDR3 consists of 15 residues. The CDR3 is CASSYGIGGSYEQYF. DNA of the CDR3: TGTGCCAGCAGTTACGGAATCGGGGGTTCGTACGAGCAGTACTTC.

This clonotype was detected a few times. The chain links TRBV11-3 to TRBJ2-2; the D gene could be TRBD1 or TRBD2 (5 bases each). The V end lost 3 bases, the J end lost 6 bases, and 11 bases lay between the germline ends. Germline V gives CDR1 SGHNT, CDR2 YENEEA. This CDR3 has 14 residues. The CDR3 coding sequence is TGTGCCAGCAGCTTGTATCGGGGCGCCGGGGAGCTGTTTTTT. Residues: CASSLYRGAGELFF. Combining the CDR3 with reference TRBV11-3 and TRBJ2-2 gives the whole variable domain EAGVVQSPRYKIIEKKQPVAFWCNPISGHNTLYWYLQNLGQGPELLIRYENEEAVDDSQLPKDRFSAERLKGVDSTLKIQPAELGDSAVYLCASSLYRGAGELFFGEGSRLTVL.

The rearrangement links TRBV20-1 to TRBJ1-4; D uncertain. The CDR3 spans 14 residues. V was shortened by 0 bases and J by 0 bases, with 5 bases between the two germline ends. Germline V gene sequence: CDR1 DFQATT, CDR2 SNEGSKA (reference sequence). CDR3 DNA sequence: TGCAGTGCTAGAGAAGGAACAACTAATGAAAAACTGTTTTTT. It codes for CSAREGTTNEKLFF.

The rearrangement uses TRBV3-1 and TRBJ2-3, with 12 positions matching TRBD2. The germline gives CDR1 LGHDT, CDR2 YNNKEL (reference sequence). The CDR3 is 16 amino acids. V was clipped by 1 base and J by 6 bases; unmatched bases: 5. This CDR3 is CASSQGLAGERDTQYF. CDR3 in DNA: TGTGCCAGCAGCCAAGGACTAGCGGGGGAGCGTGATACGCAGTATTTT.

This clonotype was found a few times. This chain uses TRBV24-1 with TRBJ2-7; D might be TRBD1 or TRBD2, each matching 5 bases. The CDR3 loop spans 12 amino acids. Trimming left V 10 bases short and J 5 bases short, with 14 bases between. In germline, CDR1 is KGHDR, CDR2 SFDVKD. The DNA of the CDR3 is TGTGCCACGGAAGACCAGGGACACGAGCAGTACTTC. Amino acid sequence: CATEDQGHEQYF.

The chain joins TRBV3-1 to TRBJ2-2; D call uncertain. The length of the CDR3 is 17 residues. In germline, CDR1 is LGHDT, CDR2 YNNKEL (reference sequence). Trimming removed 0 bases from V and 1 base from J, with 12 bases in between. CDR3: CASSQDLATVNTGELFF. The CDR3 DNA reads TGTGCCAGCAGCCAAGATCTTGCAACCGTGAACACCGGGGAGCTGTTTTTT.

CDR3: CSARGGTSGPLSSYNEQFF. CDR3 bases: TGCAGTGCTAGAGGCGGGACTAGCGGGCCTCTCAGCTCCTACAATGAGCAGTTCTTC. This sequence joins TRBV20-1 and TRBJ2-1; 12 nucleotides match TRBD2. The CDR3 has 19 amino acids. CDR1 and CDR2 (germline): DFQATT, SNEGSKA (reference sequence). V lost 1 base, J lost 0 bases, and 10 bases stayed unmatched.

Only a few counts were recorded for this clonotype. The genes are TRBV6-5 and TRBJ2-3, with 11 bases matching TRBD2. Trimming took 2 bases from V and 9 from J; bases not matched to a gene: 7. The CDR3 is 15 residues long. The germline gives CDR1 MNHEY, CDR2 SVGAGI. This CDR3 reads CASSYISGGAKTQYF. CDR3 nucleotides: TGTGCCAGCAGTTACATTAGCGGGGGGGCGAAGACGCAGTATTTT.

This clonotype was counted a few times. The chain has TRBV20-1 and TRBJ2-5; D call uncertain. The V end lost 3 bases, the J end lost 1 base, and 12 bases lay between the germline ends. The germline V gene has CDR1 DFQATT and CDR2 SNEGSKA (reference sequence). This CDR3 is 14 amino acids long. The CDR3 DNA is TGCAGTGCTAGGTCCCTTTCGACCCAAGAGACCCAGTACTTC. This translates into CSARSLSTQETQYF.

This clonotype was found many times. This chain joins TRBV20-1 and TRBJ1-4; TRBD1 matches at 7 bases. In germline, CDR1 is DFQATT, CDR2 SNEGSKA (reference sequence). This CDR3 spans 14 amino acids. V lost 6 bases and J lost 3; bases outside the gene matches: 7. CDR3 sequence: CSAPTGEANEKLFF. The CDR3 nucleotides read TGCAGTGCACCCACAGGGGAGGCTAATGAAAAACTGTTTTTT.

This clonotype has at least ten counts. J is TRBJ2-7 and V is TRBV10-3; 9 positions agree with TRBD2. The V segment lost 7 bases and the J segment 4 bases; nucleotides outside the gene matches: 5. Germline-derived CDR1 and CDR2 are ENHRY and SYGVKD. The CDR3 loop spans 13 amino acids. The CDR3, as DNA: TGTGCCATCAAGGGGACTAGCCTATACGAGCAGTACTTC. It is translated as CAIKGTSLYEQYF.

This clonotype was seen repeatedly, ten times or more. The CDR3 region has the DNA TGTGCCAGCACGGGACTCGACTCCTACGAGCAGTACGTC. This translates into CASTGLDSYEQYV. The chain uses TRBV25-1 and TRBJ2-7, with a possible D match to TRBD2 (6 bases). The germline V and J ends were trimmed by 7 bases and 0 bases, with 10 bases remaining between them. The CDR3 consists of 13 residues. Looked up from germline, CDR1 is MGHDK and CDR2 is SYGVNS.